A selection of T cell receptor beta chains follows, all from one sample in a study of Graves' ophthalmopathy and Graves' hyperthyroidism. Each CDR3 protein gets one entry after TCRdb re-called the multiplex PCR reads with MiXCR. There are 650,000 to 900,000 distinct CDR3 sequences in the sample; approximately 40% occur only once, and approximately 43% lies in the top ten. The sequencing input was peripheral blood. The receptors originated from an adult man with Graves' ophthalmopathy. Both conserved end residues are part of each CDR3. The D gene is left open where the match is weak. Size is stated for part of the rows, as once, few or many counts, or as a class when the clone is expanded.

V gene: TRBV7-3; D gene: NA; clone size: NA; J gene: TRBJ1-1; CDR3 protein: CASSLLFRTANTEAFF; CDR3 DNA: TGTGCCAGCAGTTTACTATTTAGGACAGCGAACACTGAAGCTTTCTTT
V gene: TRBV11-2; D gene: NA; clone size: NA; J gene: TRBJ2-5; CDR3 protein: CASSDRVAGVGQETQYF; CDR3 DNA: TGTGCCAGCAGCGATAGGGTGGCAGGGGTGGGCCAAGAGACCCAGTACTTC
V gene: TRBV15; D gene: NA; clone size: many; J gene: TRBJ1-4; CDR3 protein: CATSRGPQNEKLFF; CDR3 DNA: TGTGCCACCAGCAGAGGACCACAGAATGAAAAACTGTTTTTT
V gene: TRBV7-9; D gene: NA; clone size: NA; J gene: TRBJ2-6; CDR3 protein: CASRRVADYVLTF; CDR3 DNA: TGTGCCAGCAGGCGGGTAGCGGACTACGTCCTGACTTTC
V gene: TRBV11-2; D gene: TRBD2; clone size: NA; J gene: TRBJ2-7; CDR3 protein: CASSLRGTSGDNEQYF; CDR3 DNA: TGTGCCAGCAGCCTAAGGGGAACTAGCGGGGATAACGAGCAGTACTTC
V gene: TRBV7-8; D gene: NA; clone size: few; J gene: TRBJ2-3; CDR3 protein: CASSLSTGRGTDTQYF; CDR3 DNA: TGTGCCAGCAGCTTATCGACAGGACGTGGCACAGATACGCAGTATTTT
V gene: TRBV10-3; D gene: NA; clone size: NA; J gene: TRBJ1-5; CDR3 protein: CASSEEDSGARNQPQHF; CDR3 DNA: TGTGCCAGCAGTGAAGAGGACTCAGGGGCGCGAAATCAGCCCCAGCATTTT
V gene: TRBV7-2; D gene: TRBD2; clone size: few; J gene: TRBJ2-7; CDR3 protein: CASSLTAGASYEQYF; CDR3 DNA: TGTGCCAGCAGCTTAACAGCGGGAGCTTCCTACGAGCAGTACTTC
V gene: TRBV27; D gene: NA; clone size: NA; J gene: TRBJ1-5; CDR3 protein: CASSKGNQPQHF; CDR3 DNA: TGTGCCAGCAGTAAAGGCAATCAGCCCCAGCATTTT
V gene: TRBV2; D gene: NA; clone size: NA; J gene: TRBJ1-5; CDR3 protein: CASRYGQLDQPQHF; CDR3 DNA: TGTGCCAGCAGATATGGGCAGTTGGATCAGCCCCAGCATTTT
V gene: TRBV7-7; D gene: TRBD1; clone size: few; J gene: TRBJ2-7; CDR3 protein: CASTSGQGAYEQYF; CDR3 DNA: TGTGCCAGCACCTCGGGACAGGGGGCATACGAGCAGTACTTC
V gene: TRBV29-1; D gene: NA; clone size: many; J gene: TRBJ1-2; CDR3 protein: CSVGGGRYGYTF; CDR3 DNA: TGCAGCGTTGGGGGGGGACGCTATGGCTACACCTTC
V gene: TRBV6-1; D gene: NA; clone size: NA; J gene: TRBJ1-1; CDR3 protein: CASSVGGDWGTEAFF; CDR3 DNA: TGTGCCAGCAGTGTCGGTGGAGATTGGGGCACTGAAGCTTTCTTT
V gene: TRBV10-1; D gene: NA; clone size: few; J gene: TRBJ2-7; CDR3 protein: CASSAGFSYEQYF; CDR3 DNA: TGCGCCAGCTCCGCGGGATTCTCCTACGAGCAGTACTTC
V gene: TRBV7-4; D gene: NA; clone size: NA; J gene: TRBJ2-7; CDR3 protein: CASSFPQGPTLYEQYF; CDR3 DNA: TGTGCCAGCAGCTTCCCACAGGGACCTACCCTCTACGAGCAGTACTTC
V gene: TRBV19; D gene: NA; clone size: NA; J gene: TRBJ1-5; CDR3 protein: CASSIRGVDQPQHF; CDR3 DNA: TGTGCCAGTAGTATCCGGGGTGTCGATCAGCCCCAGCATTTT
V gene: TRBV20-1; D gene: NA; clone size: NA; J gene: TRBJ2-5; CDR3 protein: CSASNGWGSSEETQYF; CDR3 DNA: TGCAGTGCTAGTAACGGGTGGGGGTCGAGCGAAGAGACCCAGTACTTC
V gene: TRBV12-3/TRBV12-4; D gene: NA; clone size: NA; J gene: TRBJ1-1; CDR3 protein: CASSLGPGLNTEAFF; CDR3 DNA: TGTGCCAGCAGTTTAGGTCCCGGACTAAACACTGAAGCTTTCTTT
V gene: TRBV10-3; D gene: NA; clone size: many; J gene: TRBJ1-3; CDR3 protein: CAGGGTSGNTIYF; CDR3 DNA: TGTGCCGGTGGCGGGACCTCTGGAAACACCATATATTTT
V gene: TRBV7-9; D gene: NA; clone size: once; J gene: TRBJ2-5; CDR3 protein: CASSPQKAGWLETQYF; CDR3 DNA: TGTGCCAGCAGCCCCCAGAAGGCCGGGTGGTTGGAGACCCAGTACTTC
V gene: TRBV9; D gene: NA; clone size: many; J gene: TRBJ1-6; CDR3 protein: CASGSYNSPLHF; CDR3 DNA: TGTGCCAGCGGCTCCTATAATTCACCCCTCCACTTT
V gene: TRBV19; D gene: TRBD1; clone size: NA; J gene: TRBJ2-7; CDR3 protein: CASSMGDSLYEQYF; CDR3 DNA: TGTGCCAGTAGTATGGGGGACAGCCTCTACGAGCAGTACTTC
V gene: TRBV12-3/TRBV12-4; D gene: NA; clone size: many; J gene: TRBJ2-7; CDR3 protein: CASSPRLIGYEQYF; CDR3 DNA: TGTGCCAGCAGTCCGAGATTAATAGGGTACGAGCAGTACTTC